This TCR beta chain is drawn from a study of T cell responses to AZD1222 COVID-19 vaccine. Clones were read by immunoSEQ multiplex PCR, and TCRdb kept only the in-frame ones, dropping some. The table shows 90,000 to 150,000 clones, with about 90% occurring only once. Looked up from germline, CDR1 is MNHEY and CDR2 is SMNVEV (reference sequence). The CDR3 covers 15 residues. Trimming took 5 bases from V and 5 from J, leaving 13 bases between them. This TCR derives from an adult who received the AZD1222 COVID-19 vaccine. The sequences come from peripheral blood, collected 28 days after the second AZD1222 dose. The chain has TRBV27 and TRBJ1-6; no definite D call. In DNA, the CDR3 is TGTGCCAGCAGTCCGCCCGGAGGGCATAATTCACCCCTCCACTTT. It encodes CASSPPGGHNSPLHF.